This T cell receptor beta chain was recorded in a study of blood T cell repertoires in COVID-19. J was trimmed by 3 bases and V by 8 bases; bases with no gene match: 3. Germline V gene sequence: CDR1 SNHLY, CDR2 FYNNEI. This CDR3 comprises 12 residues. Those enrolled, adults aged roughly 18 to 100 years, came from about two dozen US areas. This table comes from immunoSEQ multiplex PCR, and its TCRdb copy is limited to in-frame clones, with some not included. In the table there are approximately 300,000 clones, 90% to 95% of which are singletons. This clone is a singleton in its sample. The rearrangement joins TRBV2 to TRBJ2-5, with TRBD2 matching 7 bases. The receptor was derived from a woman aged 25 to 39 who had been exposed to COVID-19. Material: PBMCs or T cells enriched from blood (not recorded which). The CDR3 loop is CASGRGKETQYF. In DNA form, the CDR3 reads TGTGCCAGCGGGCGGGGGAAAGAGACCCAGTACTTC.